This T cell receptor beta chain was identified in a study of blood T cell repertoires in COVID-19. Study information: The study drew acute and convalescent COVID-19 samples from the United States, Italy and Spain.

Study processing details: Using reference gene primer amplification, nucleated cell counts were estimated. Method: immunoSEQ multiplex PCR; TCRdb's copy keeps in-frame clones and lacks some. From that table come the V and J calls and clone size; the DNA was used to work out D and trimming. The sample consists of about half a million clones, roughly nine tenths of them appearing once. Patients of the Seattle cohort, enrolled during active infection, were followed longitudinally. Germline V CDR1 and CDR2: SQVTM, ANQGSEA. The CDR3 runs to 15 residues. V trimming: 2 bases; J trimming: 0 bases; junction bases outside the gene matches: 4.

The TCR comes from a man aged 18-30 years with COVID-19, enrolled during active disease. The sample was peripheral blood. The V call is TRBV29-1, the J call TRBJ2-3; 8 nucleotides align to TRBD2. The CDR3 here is CSVEPGGTSTDTQYF. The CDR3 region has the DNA TGCAGCGTTGAACCGGGAGGGACTAGCACAGATACGCAGTATTTT.